Below, 2 T cell receptor beta chains from the same sample are listed, as sequenced in a study of T-cell reconstitution after alpha-beta-depleted transplantation in children. Unique molecular identifiers were used in preparing the TCRbeta library. One entry per CDR3 protein, called by TCRdb with MiXCR from the PCR reads. The sample comprises about a million distinct CDR3 sequences, roughly 29% of which are singletons, and under 30% rests with the top ten. The sequences come from PBMCs, mostly from graft donor cells, collected 360 days after TCRalphabeta/CD19-depleted stem cell transplant. The receptors stem from a boy less than two years old who had a stem cell transplant for SCID, so the T cells may come from the graft donor.

This clonotype was detected only a few times. The J gene is TRBJ2-3, the V gene TRBV5-1; D unresolved. Germline CDR1 is SGHRS and CDR2 is YFSETQ. Trimming left V 1 base short and J 1 base short, with 13 bases between. The CDR3 contains 16 residues. CDR3 sequence (DNA): TGCGCCAGCAGCTTGTTGGCGGTCTCGGGCACAGATACGCAGTATTTT. It is translated as CASSLLAVSGTDTQYF.

This chain uses TRBV13 with TRBJ2-3; the D call may be TRBD1 or TRBD2 (5 bases each). This CDR3 region has 16 residues. V dropped 4 bases and J dropped 2 bases, with 16 bases sitting between them. Germline loops: CDR1 PRHDT, CDR2 FYEKMQ (reference sequence). CDR3 DNA: TGTGCCAGCAGCTCGGGGACGACTCGTTACACAGATACGCAGTATTTT. This gives the protein CASSSGTTRYTDTQYF.